The 14 T cell receptor beta chains reported below all come from one sample, sequenced in a study of T-cell reconstitution after alpha-beta-depleted transplantation in children. Unique molecular identifiers tagged the TCRbeta library. TCRdb re-analysed the PCR reads in MiXCR, keeping a single row per CDR3 protein. This sample yields 200,000 to 250,000 distinct CDR3 sequences, of which 8% to 10% are seen a single time; approximately 6.2% belongs to the top ten. This material consisted of PBMCs from the stem cell graft donor, taken from the stem cell graft. These receptors were obtained from a human donor who donated a stem cell graft to a child with acute lymphoblastic leukemia.

V gene TRBV13 combines with J gene TRBJ1-2; D unclear. This CDR3 is built from 13 residues. Germline V gene lookup returns CDR1 PRHDT and CDR2 FYEKMQ (reference sequence). V shed 5 bases and J shed 5 bases, with 12 bases lying between them. The DNA for the CDR3 is TGTGCCAGCAGCCAACAGAACCAATATGGCTACACCTTC. This sequence encodes CASSQQNQYGYTF.

This clonotype was seen a handful of times. The V call is TRBV10-1, the J call TRBJ2-2; D is perhaps TRBD2 (5 bases). CDR1 and CDR2 (germline): WNHNN, SYGVQD (reference sequence). The CDR3 loop spans 15 amino acids. The germline V and J ends were trimmed by 3 bases and 5 bases, with 13 bases remaining between them. The CDR3 loop reads CASSDRPTGTGELFF. The CDR3 DNA follows: TGCGCCAGCAGTGACAGACCTACGGGGACCGGGGAGCTGTTTTTT.

This clonotype was seen many times. CDR3: CASYEGLEQYF. DNA for the CDR3: TGTGCCAGCTACGAGGGACTCGAGCAGTACTTC. The chain links TRBV6-2 or TRBV6-3 to TRBJ2-7; D perhaps matches TRBD2 (6 bases). Trimming shortened V by 8 bases and J by 6 bases, and 11 bases separated the two germline ends. Germline V gene sequence: CDR1 MNHEY, CDR2 SVGEGT. The CDR3 contains 11 residues.

This clonotype was seen at least ten times. The chain joins TRBV11-1 to TRBJ2-2; a weak D match, TRBD1 (5 bases). The V gene lost 0 bases and the J gene lost 1 base, with 27 bases spanning the gap. There are 22 residues in the CDR3. Germline assignment: CDR1 SGHAT and CDR2 FQDESV (reference sequence). The CDR3 protein is CASSLAVSRISRLQGNTGELFF. The DNA of the CDR3 is TGTGCCAGCAGCTTAGCGGTTAGCCGAATATCGAGATTGCAGGGGAACACCGGGGAGCTGTTTTTT.

This clonotype was detected many times. The rearrangement joins TRBV24-1 to TRBJ2-1; D gene ambiguous. Trimming removed 0 bases at V and 7 bases at J, with 3 bases between. Germline V gene sequence: CDR1 KGHDR, CDR2 SFDVKD. CDR3 length: 12 amino acids. The CDR3 DNA is TGTGCCACCAGTGATTTGGGTAATGAGCAGTTCTTC. This sequence encodes CATSDLGNEQFF.

This clonotype showed up many times. V usage is TRBV15 and J usage is TRBJ2-5; the D call may be TRBD1 or TRBD2 (5 bases each). Germline V gene data show CDR1 as LNHNV and CDR2 as YYDKDF (reference sequence). Trimming removed 1 base from V and 1 base from J, with 10 bases in between. CDR3 length: 15 residues. The CDR3 spells CATSRGGPSQETQYF. The CDR3 DNA is TGTGCCACCAGCAGAGGGGGACCCAGCCAAGAGACCCAGTACTTC.

This clonotype was found many times. The rearrangement joins TRBV24-1 to TRBJ1-5; D possibly corresponds to TRBD1 (6 bases). Germline CDR1 is KGHDR and CDR2 is SFDVKD. V was cut by 4 bases and J by 4 bases, with 13 bases left in between. This CDR3 spans 15 amino acids. The CDR3 nucleotides read TGTGCCACCAGTGACGGGCGGGGGCCGAATCAGCCCCAGCATTTT. It yields the protein CATSDGRGPNQPQHF.

J is TRBJ1-5 and V is TRBV20-1; TRBD1 aligns across 7 bases. The CDR3 runs to 14 residues. Looked up from germline, CDR1 is DFQATT and CDR2 is SNEGSKA (reference sequence). Trimming took 6 bases from V and 6 from J; bases not matched to a gene: 11. DNA of the CDR3: TGCAGTGCCAAGGCTACAGGGGTAGGTCAGCCCCAGCATTTT. Amino acid sequence: CSAKATGVGQPQHF.

The chain employs TRBV27 and TRBJ2-1; D unresolved. The CDR3 has 16 residues. From germline, CDR1 is MNHEY and CDR2 SMNVEV (reference sequence). Trimming pared 6 bases from V and 5 bases from J, leaving 20 bases between. CDR3 coding DNA: TGTGCCAGCAGACCGGTGACACCGCCTGGGGACAATGAGCAGTTCTTC. Protein: CASRPVTPPGDNEQFF.

This clonotype has a count of ten or more. The CDR3 protein is CASSYSSYNEQFF. For the CDR3, the DNA is TGCGCCAGCAGCTATAGTTCCTACAATGAGCAGTTCTTC. The chain carries TRBV4-1 and TRBJ2-1, with D hard to call. This CDR3 is 13 amino acids long. In germline, CDR1 is MGHRA, CDR2 YSYEKL. Deletions cut 5 bases from V and 1 base from J, with 6 bases between.

V usage is TRBV10-1 and J usage is TRBJ1-3; a possible D gene is TRBD1 (5 bases). CDR3 length: 15 residues. The V end was cut by 4 bases, the J end by 0 bases, with 10 bases between. The germline V gene encodes CDR1 WNHNN and CDR2 SYGVQD (reference sequence). CDR3 coding DNA: TGCGCCAGCAGTGCCTCAGACAGCTCTGGAAACACCATATATTTT. Its protein is CASSASDSSGNTIYF.

This clonotype was counted ten times or more. The V and J genes are TRBV20-1 and TRBJ2-1; D is uncertain. Germline V gene lookup returns CDR1 DFQATT and CDR2 SNEGSKA (reference sequence). V was shortened by 6 bases and J by 7 bases, with 13 bases between the two germline ends. The CDR3 runs to 12 residues. CDR3 bases: TGCAGTGCCAGATCGACGGTTAATGAGCAGTTCTTC. Translating it yields CSARSTVNEQFF.

This clonotype was observed a handful of times. The chain joins TRBV5-1 to TRBJ2-1, with 10 bases fitting TRBD1. The V segment lost 0 bases and the J segment 9 bases; nucleotides outside the gene matches: 0. CDR1 and CDR2 from the germline V gene are SGHRS and YFSETQ. The CDR3 spans 13 residues. As DNA, the CDR3 is TGCGCCAGCAGCTTGGGGACAGGGGGTGAGCAGTTCTTC. Translation: CASSLGTGGEQFF.

This clonotype was found many times. The rearrangement uses TRBV29-1 and TRBJ2-3, with D tentatively TRBD2 (6 bases). Germline values: CDR1 SQVTM, CDR2 ANQGSEA. V was cut by 3 bases and J by 0 bases, with 13 bases left in between. The CDR3 length is 15 residues. CDR3 region: CSVEGGIGSTDTQYF. The DNA for the CDR3 is TGCAGCGTTGAGGGGGGTATTGGGAGCACAGATACGCAGTATTTT.